These T cell receptor beta chains were read from a single sample in a study of patients and donors after allogeneic stem cell transplantation. TCRdb re-called the RT-PCR reads with MiXCR, one entry per CDR3 protein. The repertoire holds 400,000 to 500,000 distinct CDR3 sequences, about a sixth seen once, with around 6.8% in the top ten. Sequencing was performed on blood, either unsorted or a sorted T cell fraction (not recorded which). These receptors were collected from a human donor who was either an allogeneic HSCT recipient or a stem cell or donor lymphocyte infusion donor (not recorded which). It is not recorded whose cells these are; they may come from a transplant donor. The CDR3 runs from the conserved cysteine through the conserved F or W. D genes are given only for firm matches. Where a row states a size, it is once, few, many or the class of an expanded clone; other rows omit it.

J | V | D | size | DNA | CDR3
TRBJ2-1 | TRBV12-3/TRBV12-4 | . | . | TGTGCCAGCAGCTCTTCTGCTAGTTTTGGTAGGAATGAGCAGTTCTTC | CASSSSASFGRNEQFF
TRBJ2-5 | TRBV9 | TRBD2 | many | TGTGCCAGCAGCGTAGGAGGAGCGGGAGGCTCACAAGAGACCCAGTACTTC | CASSVGGAGGSQETQYF
TRBJ2-6 | TRBV7-8 | . | . | TGTGCCAGCAGCCCCCTCCCCGGGGCCAACGTCCTGACTTTC | CASSPLPGANVLTF
TRBJ2-1 | TRBV6-2/TRBV6-3 | . | . | TGTGCCAGCAACTACCGGGGGCGCGAGATTAATGAGCAGTTCTTC | CASNYRGREINEQFF
TRBJ2-4 | TRBV20-1 | TRBD2 | . | TGCAGTGCTAGGCTCATTAAACCGGGACTAGCGGGAAAAAACATTCAGTACTTC | CSARLIKPGLAGKNIQYF
TRBJ1-6 | TRBV6-2/TRBV6-3 | . | few | TGTGCCAGCAGTTGGGGCGGACCGAGCTCCTATAATTCACCCCTCCACTTT | CASSWGGPSSYNSPLHF
TRBJ2-2 | TRBV9 | . | . | TGTGCCAGCAGCGTTTCGAATGACAGATCTCAAACGCCGAACACCGGGGAGCTGTTTTTT | CASSVSNDRSQTPNTGELFF
TRBJ1-6 | TRBV20-1 | . | few | TGCAGTGCTAGTAAGGACACAAATTCACCCCTCCACTTT | CSASKDTNSPLHF
TRBJ2-7 | TRBV29-1 | TRBD2 | few | TGCAGCCTTACGACTAGCGGGAGTGTTCACTTC | CSLTTSGSVHF
TRBJ1-1 | TRBV12-3/TRBV12-4 | . | . | TGTGCCAGCAGTTTACCCGGGGGGCCCACTGAAGCTTTCTTT | CASSLPGGPTEAFF
TRBJ2-3 | TRBV24-1 | TRBD1 | few | TGTGCCACCAGTGATTTTCCGGGGACAGGGATCACAGATACGCAGTATTTT | CATSDFPGTGITDTQYF
TRBJ2-1 | TRBV5-1 | TRBD1 | . | TGCGCCAGCAGCCCAGACAGGGGCGTTTCGGATGAGCAGTTCTTC | CASSPDRGVSDEQFF
TRBJ2-2 | TRBV4-3 | TRBD1 | few | TGCGCCAGCAGCCAAGGTGTCCAGGGGGCGAACGGGGAGCTGTTTTTT | CASSQGVQGANGELFF
TRBJ1-4 | TRBV27 | . | . | TGTGCCAGCAGTTCTTCCGGGACAAATGAAAAACTGTTTTTT | CASSSSGTNEKLFF
TRBJ2-5 | TRBV7-9 | . | . | TGTGCCAGCAGCTTAGTTGCGGGACTGACTAAAGAGACCCAGTACTTC | CASSLVAGLTKETQYF
TRBJ2-7 | TRBV6-2/TRBV6-3 | TRBD1 | . | TGTGCCAGCAGTTACTTCGGACAGGGAGTGGGTGAGCAGTACTTC | CASSYFGQGVGEQYF
TRBJ2-2 | TRBV4-1 | . | few | TGCGCCAGCAGCCAAGTCGCGGGGTTCGCCGGGGAGCTGTTTTTT | CASSQVAGFAGELFF
TRBJ2-7 | TRBV7-9 | TRBD2 | few | TGTGCCAGCAGCTTAATGACAGCGGGAGGGTCCTACGAGCAGTACTTC | CASSLMTAGGSYEQYF
TRBJ2-5 | TRBV5-1 | . | . | TGCGCCAGCAGCGTCGGGAGTTATGTGGAGACCCAGTACTTC | CASSVGSYVETQYF
TRBJ1-1 | TRBV12-3/TRBV12-4 | . | . | TGTGCCAGCAGATTAGGACCACCGAACACTGAAGCTTTCTTT | CASRLGPPNTEAFF
TRBJ1-2 | TRBV4-1 | . | . | TGCGCCAGCATATCTCCTCCCTGGCGAGCAAACTATGGCTACACCTTC | CASISPPWRANYGYTF
TRBJ2-3 | TRBV7-3 | . | . | TGTGCCAGCAGCTTAACGGGGGGGGCCAAAGATACGCAGTATTTT | CASSLTGGAKDTQYF
TRBJ2-7 | TRBV27 | TRBD2 | . | TGTGCCAGCAGCAAAGGGCAGCGGGGTCCCTACGAGCAGTACTTC | CASSKGQRGPYEQYF
TRBJ1-2 | TRBV6-6 | . | . | TGTGCCAGCAGTTCAGGGGATGGCTACACCTTC | CASSSGDGYTF
TRBJ1-1 | TRBV7-2 | . | few | TGTGCCAGCAGCCCCAGAAATCCGACCCTTTCAGAAGCTTTCTTT | CASSPRNPTLSEAFF
TRBJ1-2 | TRBV12-3/TRBV12-4 | . | few | TGTGCCAGCAGTTTGGTTTTGAACTATGGCTACACCTTC | CASSLVLNYGYTF
TRBJ2-5 | TRBV12-3/TRBV12-4 | TRBD1 | . | TGTGCCAGCAGGTATCGGGACAGGGTAGGAGAGACCCAGTACTTC | CASRYRDRVGETQYF
TRBJ2-3 | TRBV11-2 | . | . | TGTGCCAGCAGCTCCCCGAGGGAAAAGTGGCCGAGTGAAGATACGCAGTATTTT | CASSSPREKWPSEDTQYF
TRBJ1-1 | TRBV4-2 | . | few | TGTGCCAGCAGCCAAGTCAACCCGGCAGTTACGAACACTGAAGCTTTCTTT | CASSQVNPAVTNTEAFF
TRBJ2-7 | TRBV20-1 | . | few | TGCAGTGCTAGAGATGTCTCGAGCGCAACCTACGAGCAGTACTTC | CSARDVSSATYEQYF
TRBJ1-2 | TRBV5-1 | . | once | TGCGCCAGCAGCCCCATATCCAGGGAACATGGCTACACCTTC | CASSPISREHGYTF
TRBJ1-1 | TRBV11-2 | . | . | TGTGCCAGCAGCTTAGGCCCAGGACGGATGAACACTGAAGCTTTCTTT | CASSLGPGRMNTEAFF
TRBJ2-1 | TRBV4-2 | . | many | TGTGCCAGCAGCCAAAGTGGCGGAGCCCCCTACAATGAGCAGTTCTTC | CASSQSGGAPYNEQFF
TRBJ1-1 | TRBV6-5 | . | . | TGTGCCAGCAGTTACGTAGCCATGAACACTGAAGCTTTCTTT | CASSYVAMNTEAFF
TRBJ1-1 | TRBV5-1 | . | many | TGCGCCAGCAGCTTGGCCGAGACAAGTATGAACACTGAAGCTTTCTTT | CASSLAETSMNTEAFF
TRBJ2-7 | TRBV11-3 | TRBD1 | . | TGTGCCAGCAGCGGGGACAGCCAAGCCTACGAGCAGTACTTC | CASSGDSQAYEQYF
TRBJ2-4 | TRBV3-1 | TRBD2 | . | TGTGCCAGCAGCCAAAACCCCACTAGCGGGATCGGAGCCAAAAACATTCAGTACTTC | CASSQNPTSGIGAKNIQYF
TRBJ2-1 | TRBV11-2 | . | . | TGTGCCAGCAGCTCGAGGACCGATGGCTCCTACAATGAGCAGTTCTTC | CASSSRTDGSYNEQFF
TRBJ2-1 | TRBV19 | . | few | TGTGCCAGTAGTACCCCCGGGCGGGCCTCCTACAATGAGCAGTTCTTC | CASSTPGRASYNEQFF
TRBJ2-1 | TRBV12-3/TRBV12-4 | . | many | TGTGCCAGCAGTTTAGCCCTCGGGAGTTACAATGAGCAGTTCTTC | CASSLALGSYNEQFF
TRBJ1-2 | TRBV29-1 | . | few | TGCAGCGTTGTCCCGACAAAAATAGGCTATGGCTACACCTTC | CSVVPTKIGYGYTF
TRBJ2-1 | TRBV11-3 | . | few | TGTGCCAGCAGCTTAACCTCCCTACTCAATGAGCAGTTCTTC | CASSLTSLLNEQFF
TRBJ2-5 | TRBV4-1 | TRBD2 | . | TGCGCCAGCAGCCAAGATCGTCCGGGGGGGCAAGAGACCCAGTACTTC | CASSQDRPGGQETQYF